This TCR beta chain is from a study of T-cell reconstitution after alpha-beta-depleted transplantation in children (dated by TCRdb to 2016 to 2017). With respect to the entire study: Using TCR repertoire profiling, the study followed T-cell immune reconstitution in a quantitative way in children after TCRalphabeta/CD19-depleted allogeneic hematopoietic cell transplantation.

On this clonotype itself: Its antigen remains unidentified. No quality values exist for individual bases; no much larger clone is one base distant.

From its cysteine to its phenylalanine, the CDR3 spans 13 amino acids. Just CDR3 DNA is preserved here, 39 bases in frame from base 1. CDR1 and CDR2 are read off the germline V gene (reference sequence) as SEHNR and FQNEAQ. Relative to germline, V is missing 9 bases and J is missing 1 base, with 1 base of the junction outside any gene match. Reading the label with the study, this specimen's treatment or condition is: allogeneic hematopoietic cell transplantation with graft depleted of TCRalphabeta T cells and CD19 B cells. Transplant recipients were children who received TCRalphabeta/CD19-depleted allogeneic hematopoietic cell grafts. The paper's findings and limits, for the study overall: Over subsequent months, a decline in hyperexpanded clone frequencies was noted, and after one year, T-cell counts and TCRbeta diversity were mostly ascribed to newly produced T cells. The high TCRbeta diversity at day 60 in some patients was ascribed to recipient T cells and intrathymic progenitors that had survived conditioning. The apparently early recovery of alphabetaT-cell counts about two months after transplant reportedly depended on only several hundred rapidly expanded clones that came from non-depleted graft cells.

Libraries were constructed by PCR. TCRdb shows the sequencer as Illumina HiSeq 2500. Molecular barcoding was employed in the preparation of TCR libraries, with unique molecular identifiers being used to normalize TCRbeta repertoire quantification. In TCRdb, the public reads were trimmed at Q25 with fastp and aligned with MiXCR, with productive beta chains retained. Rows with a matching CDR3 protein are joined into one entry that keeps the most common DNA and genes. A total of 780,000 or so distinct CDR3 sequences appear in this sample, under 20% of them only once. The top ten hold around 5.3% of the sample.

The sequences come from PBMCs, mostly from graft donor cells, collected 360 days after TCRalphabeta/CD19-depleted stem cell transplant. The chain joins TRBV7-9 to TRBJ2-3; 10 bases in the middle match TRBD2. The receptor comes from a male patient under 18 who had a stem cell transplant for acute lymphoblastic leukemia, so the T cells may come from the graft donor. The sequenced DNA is TGTGCCAGGGGGACTAGCGGCACAGATACGCAGTATTTT. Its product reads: CARGTSGTDTQYF.